These 21 T cell receptor beta chains came from one sample sequenced in a study of cytomegalovirus exposure and HLA in healthy donors (dated by TCRdb to about 2017). Library preparation employed the immunoSEQ multiplex PCR assay. For the multiplex PCR, a mixture combining 60 forward primers for TCR Vbeta segments and 13 reverse primers for TCR Jbeta segments was used. TCRdb obtained this table from immuneACCESS and retained in-frame rearrangements with V and J assigned. These tables miss some clones; where compared with another copy, unresolved V genes account for less than half of the shortfall, and the remainder is unexplained. The table for this sample lists some 110,000 clones; about three quarters of them were counted only once. The ten largest clones take up about 5.8% of the sample. Sample: PBMCs. These receptors came from a male donor in good health and CMV-seronegative.

The chain has TRBV6-5 and TRBJ2-3, with 10 bases aligning to TRBD2. V lost 2 bases, J lost 5 bases, and 4 bases stayed unmatched. The germline CDR1 and CDR2 sequences are MNHEY and SVGAGI. The CDR3 is made up of 15 amino acids. CDR3 sequence reads: CASSYMLAGEDTQYF. The CDR3 DNA reads as TGTGCCAGCAGTTACATGCTAGCGGGAGAAGATACGCAGTATTTT.

V usage is TRBV11-2 and J usage is TRBJ2-1; TRBD1 might be the D (6 bases). Germline loops: CDR1 SGHAT, CDR2 FQNNGV. There are 14 residues in the CDR3. V was clipped by 0 bases and J by 8 bases, with 11 bases between them. CDR3 coding DNA: TGTGCCAGCAGCTTAGAGGGGGCAGGGTATGAGCAGTTCTTC. Encoded protein: CASSLEGAGYEQFF.

This chain joins TRBV11-3 and TRBJ1-2, with no clear D. Germline loops: CDR1 SGHNT, CDR2 YENEEA. The CDR3 is 15 amino acids. V gave up 4 bases and J gave up 1 base, with 13 bases separating them. The CDR3 region is CASSSTGTVNYGYTF. The CDR3 DNA is TGTGCCAGCAGCTCGACGGGAACAGTTAACTATGGCTACACCTTC.

The CDR3 region is CSVSGTGGEAGGYTF. CDR3 nucleotides: TGCAGCGTTTCCGGGACAGGGGGCGAAGCGGGTGGCTACACCTTC. The chain recombines TRBV29-1 with TRBJ1-2; TRBD1 agrees at 12 bases. The CDR3 loop spans 15 amino acids. Trimming took 5 bases from V and 7 from J; bases not matched to a gene: 11. CDR1 is SQVTM and CDR2 is ANQGSEA in the germline V gene.

This chain links TRBV5-4 with TRBJ2-1; 7 nucleotides align to TRBD2. J lost 2 bases, V lost 6 bases, and 11 bases had no gene match. This CDR3 is 16 amino acids long. Germline CDR1 is SGHNT and CDR2 is YYREEE (reference sequence). This CDR3 reads CASTRGGARPYNEQFF. As DNA, the CDR3 is TGTGCCAGCACCCGGGGAGGGGCCAGACCCTACAATGAGCAGTTCTTC.

The chain is built from TRBV28 and TRBJ2-5; TRBD1 might be the D (5 bases). Per germline, CDR1 MDHEN and CDR2 SYDVKM. The CDR3 sequence is 14 residues long. The V end was cut by 3 bases, the J end by 7 bases, with 15 bases between. CDR3 bases: TGTGCCAGCAGTTTGAACCCCCGTCAGGGGACCCAGTACTTC. It is translated as CASSLNPRQGTQYF.

The J gene is TRBJ2-3, the V gene TRBV6-1, with 8 positions matching TRBD2. CDR1 and CDR2 from the germline V gene are MNHNS and SASEGT. The V gene end was trimmed by 4 bases and the J gene end by 3 bases; junction bases not matched to a gene: 3. The CDR3 runs 14 residues. The CDR3 here is CASSATSVTDTQYF. The CDR3 bases are TGTGCCAGCAGTGCGACTAGCGTGACAGATACGCAGTATTTT.

The chain combines TRBV30 with TRBJ2-5; perhaps TRBD2 as D (6 bases). V lost 0 bases and J lost 4, with 15 bases in between. The CDR3 extends over 15 amino acids. Germline-derived CDR1 and CDR2 are GTSNPN and SVGIG (reference sequence). The CDR3 is CAWSVRGSVLETQYF. DNA of the CDR3: TGTGCCTGGAGTGTACGGGGGTCGGTTTTAGAGACCCAGTACTTC. The variable domain in full, completed from reference TRBV30 and TRBJ2-5, reads SQTIHQWPATLVQPVGSPLSLECTVEGTSNPNLYWYRQAAGRGLQLLFYSVGIGQISSEVPQNLSASRPQDRQFILSSKKLLLSDSGFYLCAWSVRGSVLETQYFGPGTRLLVL.

V is TRBV2 and J is TRBJ2-3; 15 nucleotides match TRBD2. The germline V gene encodes CDR1 SNHLY and CDR2 FYNNEI. The ends lost 5 bases at V and 5 bases at J; junction bases unmatched: 5. This CDR3 has 16 residues. The CDR3 coding sequence is TGTGCCAGCAGTATCGGACTAGCGGGAGGGAAAGATACGCAGTATTTT. It codes for CASSIGLAGGKDTQYF. Combining the CDR3 with reference TRBV2 and TRBJ2-3 gives the whole variable domain EPEVTQTPSHQVTQMGQEVILRCVPISNHLYFYWYRQILGQKVEFLVSFYNNEISEKSEIFDDQFSVERPDGSNFTLKIRSTKLEDSAMYFCASSIGLAGGKDTQYFGPGTRLTVL.

This clone appeared a few times. The gene calls are TRBV5-1 and TRBJ1-5; the match to TRBD1 covers 7 bases. In germline, CDR1 is SGHRS, CDR2 YFSETQ. This CDR3 comprises 14 residues. V lost 2 bases to trimming and J lost 6 bases; unmatched junction nucleotides: 5. The CDR3 protein is CASSLTGEGQPQHF. In nucleotides, the CDR3 is TGCGCCAGCAGCTTAACAGGGGAAGGTCAGCCCCAGCATTTT.

The chain couples TRBV11-2 to TRBJ1-2; 7 positions match TRBD1. CDR1 and CDR2 (germline): SGHAT, FQNNGV. V gave up 11 bases and J gave up 11 bases; unmatched junction bases: 14. The CDR3 length is 12 residues. The CDR3 here is CAGHEGTVLYTF. Written as DNA, the CDR3 is TGTGCCGGCCACGAGGGGACAGTGCTTTACACCTTC.

The genes are TRBV27 and TRBJ2-5, with D perhaps TRBD1 (6 bases). The J call is doubtful: the DNA matches TRBJ2-7 better. Germline values: CDR1 MNHEY, CDR2 SMNVEV (reference sequence). The CDR3 runs 13 residues. For the CDR3, the DNA is TGTGCCAGCAGTTCGGGACACCCCTACGAGCAGTACTTC. Translated: CASSSGHPYEQYF.

The genes are TRBV6-1 and TRBJ2-7; D is undetermined. The CDR3 spans 13 residues. V was shortened by 7 bases and J by 2 bases, with 12 bases between the two germline ends. From germline, CDR1 is MNHNS and CDR2 SASEGT. Written as DNA, the CDR3 is TGTGCCAGCACCCCCCAGGCTACCTACGAGCAGTACTTC. Protein sequence: CASTPQATYEQYF.

The chain joins TRBV19 to TRBJ2-6; 7 bases agree with TRBD1. The CDR3 length is 19 residues. The germline V gene encodes CDR1 LNHDA and CDR2 SQIVND (reference sequence). The V segment lost 0 bases and the J segment 4 bases; nucleotides outside the gene matches: 12. The CDR3 DNA reads TGTGCCAGTAGTATAGATCTCCCCCCGACAGGGCGCGGGGCCAACGTCCTGACTTTC. Amino acid sequence: CASSIDLPPTGRGANVLTF.

The chain is built from TRBV30 and TRBJ2-7; D remains ambiguous. The CDR3 is 14 residues long. The V end was cut by 8 bases, the J end by 4 bases, with 21 bases between. Germline V lookup: CDR1 GTSNPN, CDR2 SVGIG (reference sequence). The CDR3 region is CAGLTRLGPYEQYF. CDR3 coding DNA: TGTGCCGGCTTGACACGTTTGGGCCCTTACGAGCAGTACTTC.

A few counts support this clone. The V gene is TRBV4-1, the J gene TRBJ2-7; D is possibly TRBD1 (5 bases). V was shortened by 3 bases and J by 0 bases, with 12 bases between the two germline ends. This CDR3 has 15 amino acids. Germline loops: CDR1 MGHRA, CDR2 YSYEKL. CDR3 bases: TGCGCCAGCAGCCATGAGACAGAGAGCTCCTACGAGCAGTACTTC. The encoded protein is CASSHETESSYEQYF.

V and J are TRBV27 and TRBJ2-3; 10 bases fit TRBD2. Germline values: CDR1 MNHEY, CDR2 SMNVEV (reference sequence). Trimming took 5 bases from V and 6 from J; bases not matched to a gene: 14. The CDR3 covers 17 residues. Here the CDR3 DNA reads TGTGCCAGCAGTCCCCTCCCCCTAGCGGGGGCCCCCGATACGCAGTATTTT. This encodes CASSPLPLAGAPDTQYF.

The J gene is TRBJ2-5, the V gene TRBV27, with 8 bases that match TRBD1. With V trimmed by 5 bases and J by 5 bases, 13 bases remained unmatched. CDR1 and CDR2 (germline): MNHEY, SMNVEV (reference sequence). CDR3 length equals 16 residues. Here the CDR3 reads CASSMYPTGGPETQYF. CDR3 DNA: TGTGCCAGCAGTATGTACCCAACAGGGGGTCCCGAGACCCAGTACTTC.

This chain uses TRBV19 with TRBJ2-7; TRBD1 aligns across 12 bases. Germline V gene lookup returns CDR1 LNHDA and CDR2 SQIVND (reference sequence). Germline trimming cut 7 bases from V and 4 bases from J; bases unmatched to any gene: 8. CDR3 length equals 15 residues. DNA for the CDR3: TGTGCCAGTAAACTCCGGGGACAGGGGGCTTACGAGCAGTACTTC. Its translation is CASKLRGQGAYEQYF. The entire variable domain, with the rest obtained from reference TRBV19 and TRBJ2-7, is as follows: DGGITQSPKYLFRKEGQNVTLSCEQNLNHDAMYWYRQDPGQGLRLIYYSQIVNDFQKGDIAEGYSVSREKKESFPLTVTSAQKNPTAFYLCASKLRGQGAYEQYFGPGTRLTVT.

The rearrangement uses TRBV11-3 and TRBJ2-7; tentative D call: TRBD2 (5 bases). Trimming stripped 4 bases from V and 0 bases from J, with 10 bases between. Germline V gives CDR1 SGHNT, CDR2 YENEEA. The CDR3 totals 14 residues. The CDR3 loop reads CASSSAGGSYEQYF. The DNA of the CDR3 is TGTGCCAGCAGCTCCGCGGGCGGCTCCTACGAGCAGTACTTC.

The V and J genes are TRBV6-5 and TRBJ1-4, with TRBD1 as a possible D gene (5 bases). Germline V gives CDR1 MNHEY, CDR2 SVGAGI. The V end lost 5 bases, the J end lost 3 bases, and 10 bases lay between the germline ends. The CDR3 extends over 14 amino acids. This chain's CDR3 is CASSEQGPNEKLFF. CDR3 in DNA: TGTGCCAGCAGTGAGCAGGGCCCTAATGAAAAACTGTTTTTT.